A selection of T cell receptor beta chains follows, all from one sample in a study of T-cell reconstitution after alpha-beta-depleted transplantation in children. TCRdb used MiXCR to reprocess the PCR reads, holding one entry per CDR3 protein. The top ten hold 27% of the sample, which has tens of thousands of distinct CDR3 sequences, around 8.8% seen once. The material was PBMCs, mostly from graft donor cells, obtained 60 days after TCRalphabeta/CD19-depleted stem cell transplant. Receptors originate from a male patient aged 2 to 9 who had a stem cell transplant for chronic granulomatous disease, so the T cells may come from the graft donor. Each CDR3 is given with its conserved first and last residue.

V gene	J gene	CDR3 protein
TRBV27	TRBJ1-1	CASSLVGNTVAFF
TRBV5-1	TRBJ2-1	CASSTSGSYNEQFF
TRBV12-3/TRBV12-4	TRBJ2-2	CALSPLGLAGGTNTGELFF
TRBV6-5	TRBJ2-3	CASMGASTDTQYF
TRBV5-1	TRBJ2-7	CASSLAGGEQYF
TRBV5-1	TRBJ1-2	CASSAQGTHGYTF
TRBV10-3	TRBJ2-3	CAISGLAGTPEGTDTQYF
TRBV7-6	TRBJ2-7	CASSPRLAGEAEQYF
TRBV20-1	TRBJ2-7	CSGASGVSDYEQYF
TRBV28	TRBJ2-7	CASSLYRGEQYF
TRBV5-1	TRBJ1-1	CASSLPTGQGNTEAFF
TRBV12-3/TRBV12-4	TRBJ1-4	CASSRDRGGEKLFF
TRBV9	TRBJ2-3	CASSLFWTSGTDTQYF
TRBV12-1	TRBJ2-3	CASSFVSREGTDTQYF
TRBV27	TRBJ2-2	CASSPGLAAGELFF
TRBV2	TRBJ2-7	CASSEGFKYEQYF
TRBV5-4	TRBJ1-4	CASSLQIFDWGQGAREKLFF
TRBV27	TRBJ2-7	CASSLYGRGRAAYEQYF
TRBV20-1	TRBJ1-5	CSARDPGLHGNQPQHF
TRBV2	TRBJ1-2	CASSDGRKNGYTF
TRBV2	TRBJ1-2	CASKVREDYGGEGDYYGYTF
TRBV25-1	TRBJ2-7	CASSEHGTGNHEQYF
TRBV18	TRBJ1-1	CASSPVAQNTEAFF
TRBV14	TRBJ2-1	CASSQDGRGRDNEQFF
TRBV12-3/TRBV12-4	TRBJ2-5	CASSLGASGRAETQYF
TRBV28	TRBJ2-3	CASSLASRFTDTQYF
TRBV6-1	TRBJ2-1	CASRLQGVYNEQFF
TRBV18	TRBJ2-7	CASSRTSPYEQYF
TRBV29-1	TRBJ2-7	CSVGPAYEQYF
TRBV12-3/TRBV12-4	TRBJ1-3	CASSFGITGNTIYF
TRBV20-1	TRBJ2-2	CSASSAPNTGELFF
TRBV11-2	TRBJ2-1	CASSFRGNEQFF
TRBV29-1	TRBJ2-7	CSVERSSGEQYF
TRBV29-1	TRBJ2-1	CSVDPTSNNEQFF